This TCR beta chain is from a study of STAT3 mutations in large granular lymphocyte leukemia. The wider study: Immunosuppressive therapy was given to more than half of T-LGLL patients. Study outcomes and limitations: After therapy, about 35% of the 18 patients switched clonotypes, all new clones STAT3 wild type. A small but highly pathogenic clone may have been missed. Every T-cell large granular lymphocyte leukemia patient had at least one immunodominant TCR beta clonotype.

As to this clone: Its antigen remains unidentified.

The CDR3 runs to 16 residues. Losses at the gene ends were 7 bases for V and 5 bases for J; bases not matched to a gene: 17. Germline assignment: CDR1 SGHRS and CDR2 YFSETQ. TCRdb's copy holds only in-frame clones and misses some; the assay was immunoSEQ multiplex PCR. The sample includes 37,000 or so clones, about 88% seen only once; the top ten take roughly 0.4%. Sequenced input: PBMCs. The rearrangement uses TRBV5-1 and TRBJ2-5, with TRBD2 matching over 7 bases. This sequence was found in a human donor with T large granular lymphocyte leukemia. Some clones in this sample may be carry-over from other donors' samples. DNA of the CDR3: TGCGCCAGCTCTGGGGGGGTAGTCAGACAAGTGGAGACCCAGTACTTC. Encoded protein: CASSGGVVRQVETQYF.